This T cell receptor beta chain was retrieved from a study of blood T cells in healthy people across ages. On the study more broadly: About one barcoded beta molecule per two T cells was captured by template switching.

Trimming left V 5 bases short and J 7 bases short, with 11 bases between. Germline V CDR1 and CDR2: PRHDT, FYEKMQ (reference sequence). The CDR3 covers 12 residues. This clonotype was counted a few times. Its antigen is not identified. Study-level results: Diversity estimated from one million T cells was considered an underestimate.

The second PCR ran about 6 to 12 cycles with a sample-barcoded 5' primer and J-beta primers. From each sample, at least 3 million paired-end reads containing CDR3 were obtained. Via MiXCR, TCRdb re-called the 5' RACE reads, giving one row per CDR3 protein. The data hold about 400,000 distinct CDR3 sequences, with more than 45% observed a single time. This rearrangement joins TRBV13 to TRBJ1-2, with D possibly TRBD1 on 6 matching bases. Sequenced: blood. The sequence came from a man in his 60s in good health. CDR3 residues: CASSKGGRGYTF. The CDR3 region has the DNA TGTGCCAGCAGCAAGGGGGGACGTGGCTACACCTTC.